The source of this T cell receptor beta chain is a study of CD8 T cells in ankylosing spondylitis. Notes on the study in general: Disease-linked clones were reportedly significantly enriched in matched ankylosing spondylitis synovial fluid. Disease-linked clones proved CD8+ and comparatively uncommon in peripheral blood. Earlier work had already found some motif variants in reactive arthritis synovial fluid and blood. What seemed typical of ankylosing spondylitis blood was a TCR beta motif built from eight highly homologous variants.

Library preparation for TCR beta used quantitative 5'-RACE with molecular barcodes. TCRdb reprocessed the 5' RACE reads via MiXCR and lists one record per CDR3 protein. This sample has 220,000 or so distinct CDR3 sequences, with about a sixth found just once. V gave up 3 bases and J gave up 3 bases, with 12 bases separating them. Looked up from germline, CDR1 is SGDLS and CDR2 is YYNGEE. This CDR3 is built from 14 residues. This clonotype was observed a handful of times. Its antigen is undetermined. The rearrangement joins TRBV9 to TRBJ2-5, with D possibly matching TRBD2 (6 bases). This clonotype originated in a male donor with ankylosing spondylitis. The specimen was blood, either unsorted or a sorted T cell fraction (not recorded which). As DNA, the CDR3 is TGTGCCAGCAGCGGGCGGGACGCCGAAGAGACCCAGTACTTC. Its protein is CASSGRDAEETQYF.